This T cell receptor beta chain appears in the sequencing data of a study of identifying expanded T cells in peripheral blood. Study-wide points: Variance in clone template counts between approximately two-week samples significantly increased with total template count across all healthy donors. Approximately 1.1 clones differed between technical replicates, versus approximately 17 and 20 over time.

This clone is a singleton in its sample. Antigen specificity is unknown. The germline CDR1 and CDR2 sequences are SEHNR and FQNEAQ (reference sequence). This CDR3 is 14 amino acids long. Trimming removed 3 bases from V and 6 bases from J, with 12 bases in between. Assay: immunoSEQ multiplex PCR; the TCRdb copy retains only in-frame clones and omits some. The top ten hold about 18% of the sample, which has about 78,000 clones, approximately 84% seen once. No infections or other immune events were documented during collection. This receptor was obtained from a person aged 18 to 69 in good health. This chain joins TRBV7-9 and TRBJ2-4; possible D gene TRBD1, 6 bases. The sequencing sample was made of blood. Here the CDR3 reads CASSFEGVINIQYF. The CDR3 coding sequence is TGTGCCAGCAGCTTCGAGGGGGTGATAAACATTCAGTACTTC.